This T cell receptor beta chain is drawn from a study of vaccination and CD4 T cells after COVID-19. On this clonotype: What it recognizes is unknown.

Sample treatment: roughly 10-day PBMC culture with coronavirus spike peptide pools or control peptides (ViraFEST assay). CD4+ T cells that came from the unexposed donor were collected before the COVID-19 pandemic (2011-2018). In germline, CDR1 is SGHTA, CDR2 FQGNSA. V gave up 5 bases and J gave up 4 bases, with 18 bases separating them. The CDR3 sequence is 15 residues long. The Oncomine TCR Beta short-read assay sequenced DNA from cultured CD4+ T cells. TCRdb re-derived calls from the PCR reads in MiXCR, one entry per CDR3 protein. The sample lists more than 7,500 distinct CDR3 sequences; 35% to 45% were seen once.

V gene TRBV7-2 combines with J gene TRBJ2-7, with D possibly being TRBD2 (6 bases). The sequencing input was CD4+ T cells from blood, cultured in vitro. The sequence came from a human donor in good health. CDR3 amino acids: CASSTGPVGTYEQYF. CDR3 nucleotide sequence: TGTGCCAGCAGCACAGGACCGGTGGGGACTTACGAGCAGTACTTC.